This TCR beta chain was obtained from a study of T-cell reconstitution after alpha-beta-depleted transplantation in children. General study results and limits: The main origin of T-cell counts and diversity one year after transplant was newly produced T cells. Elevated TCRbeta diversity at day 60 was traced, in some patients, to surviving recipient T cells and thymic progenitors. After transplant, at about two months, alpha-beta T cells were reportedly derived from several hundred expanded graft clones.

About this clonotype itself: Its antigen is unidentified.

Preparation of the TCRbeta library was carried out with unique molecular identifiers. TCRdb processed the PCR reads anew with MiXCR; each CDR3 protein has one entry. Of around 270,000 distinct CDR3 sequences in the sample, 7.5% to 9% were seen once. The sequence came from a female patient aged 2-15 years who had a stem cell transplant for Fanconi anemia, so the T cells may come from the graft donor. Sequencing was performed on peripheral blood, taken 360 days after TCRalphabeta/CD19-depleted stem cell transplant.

The CDR3 reads CSADLGGYTF. For the CDR3, the DNA is TGCAGTGCTGACCTTGGGGGCTACACCTTC. This chain uses TRBV20-1 with TRBJ1-2; D remains ambiguous. The V and J ends lost 5 bases and 8 bases respectively, with 9 bases between them. Germline assignment: CDR1 DFQATT and CDR2 SNEGSKA (reference sequence). CDR3 size: 10 residues.